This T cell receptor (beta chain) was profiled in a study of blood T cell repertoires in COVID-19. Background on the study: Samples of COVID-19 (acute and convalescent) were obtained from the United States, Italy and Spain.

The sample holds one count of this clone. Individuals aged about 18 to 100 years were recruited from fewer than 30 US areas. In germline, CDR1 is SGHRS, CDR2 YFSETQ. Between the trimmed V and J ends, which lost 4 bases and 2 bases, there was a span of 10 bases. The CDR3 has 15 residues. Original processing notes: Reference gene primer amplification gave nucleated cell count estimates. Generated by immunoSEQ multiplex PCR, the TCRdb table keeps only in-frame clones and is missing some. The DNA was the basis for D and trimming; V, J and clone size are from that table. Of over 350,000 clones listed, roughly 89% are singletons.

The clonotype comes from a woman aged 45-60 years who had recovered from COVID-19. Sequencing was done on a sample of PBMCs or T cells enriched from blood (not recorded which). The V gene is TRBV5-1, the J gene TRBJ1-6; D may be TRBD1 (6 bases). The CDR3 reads CASSPGTTYNSPLHF. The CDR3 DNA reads TGCGCCAGCAGCCCCGGGACAACCTATAATTCACCCCTCCACTTT.